This TCR beta chain was captured in a study of blood T cell repertoires in COVID-19. Study-level information: The United States, Italy and Spain supplied acute and convalescent COVID-19 samples. T cells, B-cell-depleted T cells, or PBMCs supplied cDNA or gDNA.

Per the germline V gene, CDR1 is SGHDT and CDR2 is YYEEEE. V was shortened by 2 bases and J by 3 bases, with 8 bases between the two germline ends. This CDR3 contains 13 residues. As originally analysed: Nucleated cell number was recorded as an estimate derived from reference gene primer amplification. Profiling relied on immunoSEQ multiplex PCR, and the TCRdb table lists in-frame clones only, not all of them. That table furnishes V, J and clone size, whereas the DNA furnished D and trimming. The profile shows 110,000 to 150,000 clones, roughly 85% of them singletons. The receptor's source is a man aged 55-75 years with acute or convalescent COVID-19. The genes are TRBV5-6 and TRBJ1-1; D is uncertain. The sample comprised peripheral blood. CDR3 sequence: CASSLLTHTEAFF. The CDR3 DNA reads as TGTGCCAGCAGCTTATTGACTCACACTGAAGCTTTCTTT. The variable domain in full, completed from reference TRBV5-6 and TRBJ1-1, reads DAGVTQSPTHLIKTRGQQVTLRCSPKSGHDTVSWYQQALGQGPQFIFQYYEEEERQRGNFPDRFSGHQFPNYSSELNVNALLLGDSALYLCASSLLTHTEAFFGQGTRLTVV.